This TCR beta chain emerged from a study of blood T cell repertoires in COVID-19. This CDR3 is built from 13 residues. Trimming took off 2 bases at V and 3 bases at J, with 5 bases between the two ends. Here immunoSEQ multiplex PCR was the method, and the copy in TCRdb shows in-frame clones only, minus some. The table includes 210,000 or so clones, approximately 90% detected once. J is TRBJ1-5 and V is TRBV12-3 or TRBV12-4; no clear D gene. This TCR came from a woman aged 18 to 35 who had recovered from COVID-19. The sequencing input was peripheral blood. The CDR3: CASSLQYNQPQHF. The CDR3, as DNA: TGTGCCAGCAGTTTACAGTACAATCAGCCCCAGCATTTT.